A single TCR beta chain is shown here with its context. It has no known antigen specificity. Per-base quality was not reported, and no clone a single base away is much larger than it. This record comes from a study of cytotoxic CD8 clonotypes in ibrutinib-treated CLL (dated by TCRdb to about 2021). Looking at the study overall: The cohort included some 14 treatment-naive and about a dozen relapsed/refractory patients; around 18 were IGHV unmutated. Patients were still on ibrutinib when every remission and progressive disease sample was collected. Cryopreserved peripheral blood mononuclear cells were obtained before treatment, at response, and at either sustained remission or disease progression. Response samples were obtained after a median of approximately 12 months of treatment, with a range of roughly 6 to 36 months. Partial responses were observed in 24 patients and complete responses in 2; after a median follow-up of about 69 months, remission was maintained in approximately 14 patients and progression was observed in around twelve. Samples averaged 255,043 productive templates and 94,082 productive rearrangements. Longitudinal samples were obtainable from about 30% of the roughly 90 participants in the trial. Broad study findings and their caveats: Lymph node repertoires were not examined, and the timing of sampling was not matched between patients in sustained remission and those whose disease progressed. Public clonotypes were found to be uncommon and were observed to contract or remain stable during treatment; the increase in clonality was shown to reflect expansion of private clonotypes at ibrutinib response. At baseline, clonality was higher than in age-matched healthy donors and showed a strong correlation with circulating CD8+ T-cell counts. An increase in clonality was observed at ibrutinib response, with clonality remaining stable during sustained remission and falling back toward baseline at progression.

The time point label for this specimen denotes: progressive disease on ibrutinib. For TCR beta library preparation, 2 to 2.5 micrograms of genomic DNA were isolated from cryopreserved PBMCs. Longitudinal blood samples from CLL patients on ibrutinib monotherapy were analyzed using high-throughput TCR beta sequencing. The patients took part in an open-label, single-center phase 2 trial of ibrutinib monotherapy. A MiSeq instrument was used for deep resolution sequencing, which targeted depths ranging from 1 in 1 million up to 1 in 200,000 T cells, with coverage averaging 10x for each clonotype. The immunoSEQ hsTCRB Kit was used to generate TCR beta libraries. Concerning the study's data processing: Data were analyzed with ImmunoSEQ Data Assistant and ImmunoSEQ Analyzer, with V, D and J genes assigned per IMGT definitions. Clonality, which ranges from 0 to 1, was calculated as one minus the normalized Shannon entropy of productive rearrangement frequencies. Only overrepresented clonotypes making up at least 0.05% of each patient's repertoire were included in the public clonotype analysis. Approximately 12 age-matched healthy donor repertoires from immuneACCESS were used as controls for clonality. The source is immuneACCESS, and TCRdb retained only in-frame sequences with V and J called. Part of the clones is not carried over; for the studies checked, unresolved V genes explain less than half of this, and the remainder is unexplained. V and J calls and clone size come straight from that table; D and trimming were deduced from the DNA. This sample has about 35,000 clones in its table, and around 75% of those were observed once. The top ten constitute roughly a sixth of the sample.

The material sequenced was PBMCs, taken at disease progression, from a patient treated with ibrutinib. This receptor was obtained from a human donor with chronic lymphocytic leukemia.

The sequenced DNA: TGTGCCAGCAGGGCCTCAGGGAACTCCTACAATGAGCAGTTCTTC. Translation gives CASRASGNSYNEQFF. This chain joins TRBV2 to TRBJ2-1, with TRBD1 perhaps the D gene, on 5 matching bases. Including cysteine and phenylalanine, the CDR3 has 15 amino acids. The retained sequence is limited to the CDR3, 45 bases, with the frame set at the first base. The germline V gene specifies SNHLY as CDR1 and FYNNEI as CDR2. Cut back by 6 bases and 0 bases, the V and J ends lie 12 bases apart.